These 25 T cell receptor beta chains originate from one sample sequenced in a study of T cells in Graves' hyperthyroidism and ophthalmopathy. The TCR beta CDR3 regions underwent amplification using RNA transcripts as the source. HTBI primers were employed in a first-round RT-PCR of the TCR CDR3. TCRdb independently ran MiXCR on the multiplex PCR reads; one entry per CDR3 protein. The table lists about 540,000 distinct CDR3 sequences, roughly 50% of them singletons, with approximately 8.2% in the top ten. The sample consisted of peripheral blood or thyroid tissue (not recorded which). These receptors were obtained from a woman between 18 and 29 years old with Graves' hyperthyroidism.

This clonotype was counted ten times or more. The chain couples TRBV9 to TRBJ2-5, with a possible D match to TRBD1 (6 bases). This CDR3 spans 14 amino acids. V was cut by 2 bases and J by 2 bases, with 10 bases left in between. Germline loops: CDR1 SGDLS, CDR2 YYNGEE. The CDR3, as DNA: TGTGCCAGCAGCGTCACAGGGACGCAAGAGACCCAGTACTTC. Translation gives CASSVTGTQETQYF.

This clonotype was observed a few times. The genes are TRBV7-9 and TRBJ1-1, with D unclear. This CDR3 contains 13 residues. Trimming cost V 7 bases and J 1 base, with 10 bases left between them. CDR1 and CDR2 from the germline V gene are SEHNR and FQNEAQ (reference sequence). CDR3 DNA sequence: TGTGCCAGCATGCGGCCAGAGAACACTGAAGCTTTCTTT. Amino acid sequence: CASMRPENTEAFF.

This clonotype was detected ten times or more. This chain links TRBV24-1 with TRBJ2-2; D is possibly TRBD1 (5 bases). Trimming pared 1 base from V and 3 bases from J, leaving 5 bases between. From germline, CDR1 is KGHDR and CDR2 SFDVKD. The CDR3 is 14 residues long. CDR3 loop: CATSDFRDTGELFF. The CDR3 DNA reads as TGTGCCACCAGTGATTTCAGGGACACCGGGGAGCTGTTTTTT.

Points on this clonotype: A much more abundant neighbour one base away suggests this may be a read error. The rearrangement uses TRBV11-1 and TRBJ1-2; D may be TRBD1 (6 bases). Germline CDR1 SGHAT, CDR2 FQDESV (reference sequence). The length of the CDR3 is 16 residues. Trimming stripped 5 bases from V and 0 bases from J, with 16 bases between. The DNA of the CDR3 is TGTGCCAGCAGCCGCCGCGGGGACAAGCCTAACTATGGCTACACCTTC. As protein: CASSRRGDKPNYGYTF.

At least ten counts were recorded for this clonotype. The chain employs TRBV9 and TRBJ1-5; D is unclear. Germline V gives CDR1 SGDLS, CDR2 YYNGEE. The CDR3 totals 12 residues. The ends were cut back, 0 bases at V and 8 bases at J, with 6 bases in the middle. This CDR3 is CASSVGDEPQHF. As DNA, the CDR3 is TGTGCCAGCAGCGTAGGGGATGAGCCCCAGCATTTT.

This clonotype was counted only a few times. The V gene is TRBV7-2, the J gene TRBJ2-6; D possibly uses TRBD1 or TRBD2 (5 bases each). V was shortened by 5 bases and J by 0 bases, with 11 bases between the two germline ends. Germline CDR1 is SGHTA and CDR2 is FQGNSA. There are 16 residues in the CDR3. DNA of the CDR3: TGTGCCAGCAGCCAGGGACGGACCTCTGGGGCCAACGTCCTGACTTTC. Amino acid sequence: CASSQGRTSGANVLTF.

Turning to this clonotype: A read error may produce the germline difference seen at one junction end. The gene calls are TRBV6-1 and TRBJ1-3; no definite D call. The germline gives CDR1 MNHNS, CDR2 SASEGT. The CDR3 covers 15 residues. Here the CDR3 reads CAISEASPSGNTIYF. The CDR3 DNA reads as TGTGCCATCAGTGAAGCATCACCCTCTGGAAACACCATATATTTT.

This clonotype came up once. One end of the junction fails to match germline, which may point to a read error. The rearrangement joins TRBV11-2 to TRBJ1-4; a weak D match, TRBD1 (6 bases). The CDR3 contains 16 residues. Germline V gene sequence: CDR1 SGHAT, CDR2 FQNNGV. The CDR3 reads CASSHVRTAINEKLFF. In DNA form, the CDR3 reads TGCGCCAGCAGCCACGTAAGGACAGCGATTAATGAAAAACTGTTTTTT.

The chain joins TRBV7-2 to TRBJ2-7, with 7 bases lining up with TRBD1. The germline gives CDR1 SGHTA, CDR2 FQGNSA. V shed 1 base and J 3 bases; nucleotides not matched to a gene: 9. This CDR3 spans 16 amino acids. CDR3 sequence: CASSLGRDSSFYEQYF. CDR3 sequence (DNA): TGTGCCAGCAGCTTAGGCCGGGACAGTTCTTTCTACGAGCAGTACTTC.

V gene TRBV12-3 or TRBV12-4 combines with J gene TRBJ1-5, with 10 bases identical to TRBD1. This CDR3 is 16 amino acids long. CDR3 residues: CASGPGGTGGNQPQHF. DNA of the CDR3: TGTGCTAGTGGTCCCGGAGGGACAGGGGGCAATCAGCCCCAGCATTTT.

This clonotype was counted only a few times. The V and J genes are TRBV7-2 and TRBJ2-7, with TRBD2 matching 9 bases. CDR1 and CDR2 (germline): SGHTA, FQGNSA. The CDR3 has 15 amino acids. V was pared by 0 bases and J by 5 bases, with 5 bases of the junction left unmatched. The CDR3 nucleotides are TGTGCCAGCAGCTTAGCGGCAGCGGGAGGCCACGAGCAGTACTTC. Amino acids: CASSLAAAGGHEQYF.

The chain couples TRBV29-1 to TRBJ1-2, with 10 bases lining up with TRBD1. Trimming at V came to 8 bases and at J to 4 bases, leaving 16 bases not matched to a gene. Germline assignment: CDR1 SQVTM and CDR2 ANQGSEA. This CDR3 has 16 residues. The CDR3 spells CSTPRTDRGPGYGYTF. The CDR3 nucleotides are TGCAGCACACCCCGGACCGACAGGGGGCCGGGCTATGGCTACACCTTC.

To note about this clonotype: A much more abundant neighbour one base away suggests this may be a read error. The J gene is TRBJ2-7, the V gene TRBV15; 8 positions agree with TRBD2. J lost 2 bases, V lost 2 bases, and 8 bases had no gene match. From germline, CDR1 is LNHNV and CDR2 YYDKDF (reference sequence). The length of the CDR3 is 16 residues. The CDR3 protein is CATSRPRGDGTYEQYF. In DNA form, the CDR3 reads TGTGCCACCAGCAGACCGCGGGGGGACGGGACCTACGAGCAGTACTTC. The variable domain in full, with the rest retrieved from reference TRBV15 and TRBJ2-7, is DAMVIQNPRYQVTQFGKPVTLSCSQTLNHNVMYWYQQKSSQAPKLLFHYYDKDFNNEADTPDNFQSRRPNTSFCFLDIRSPGLGDTAMYLCATSRPRGDGTYEQYFGPGTRLTVT.

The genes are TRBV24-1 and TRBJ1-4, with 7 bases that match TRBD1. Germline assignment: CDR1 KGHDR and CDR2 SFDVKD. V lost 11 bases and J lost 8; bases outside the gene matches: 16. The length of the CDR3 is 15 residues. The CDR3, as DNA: TGTGCCAGCACCTATCGACAGGGCGGGGCGGAAAAACTGTTTTTT. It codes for CASTYRQGGAEKLFF.

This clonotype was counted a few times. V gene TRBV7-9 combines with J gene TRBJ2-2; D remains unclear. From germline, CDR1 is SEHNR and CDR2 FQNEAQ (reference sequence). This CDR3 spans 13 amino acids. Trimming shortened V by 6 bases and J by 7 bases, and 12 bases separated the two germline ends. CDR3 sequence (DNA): TGTGCCAGCAGGTACTGGACGGACGGGGAGCTGTTTTTT. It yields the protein CASRYWTDGELFF.

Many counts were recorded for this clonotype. The CDR3 DNA reads TGTGCCAGCAGCTTGTCGGGAACCGGGGCCAACGTCCTGACTTTC. This gives the protein CASSLSGTGANVLTF. The chain has TRBV7-9 and TRBJ2-6; possible D gene TRBD2, 5 bases. The ends were cut back, 3 bases at V and 4 bases at J, with 10 bases in the middle. The CDR3 consists of 15 residues. The germline V gene encodes CDR1 SEHNR and CDR2 FQNEAQ (reference sequence).

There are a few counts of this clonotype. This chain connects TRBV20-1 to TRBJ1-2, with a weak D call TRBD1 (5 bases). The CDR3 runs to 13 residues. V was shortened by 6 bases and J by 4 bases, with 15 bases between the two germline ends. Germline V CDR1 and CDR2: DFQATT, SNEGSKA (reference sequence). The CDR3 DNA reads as TGCAGTGCCACATCCCCAGGGTTCTATGGCTACACCTTC. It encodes CSATSPGFYGYTF.

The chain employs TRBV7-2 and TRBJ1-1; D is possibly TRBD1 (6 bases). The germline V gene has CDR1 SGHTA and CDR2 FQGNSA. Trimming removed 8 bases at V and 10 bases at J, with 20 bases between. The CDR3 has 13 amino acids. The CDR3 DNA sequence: TGTGCCAGCTTGGGGGGGGCGGCTTTAGGAGCTTTCTTT. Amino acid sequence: CASLGGAALGAFF.

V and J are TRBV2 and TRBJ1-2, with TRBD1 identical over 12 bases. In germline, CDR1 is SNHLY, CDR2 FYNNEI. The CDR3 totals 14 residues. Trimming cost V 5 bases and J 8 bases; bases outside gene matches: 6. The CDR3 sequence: CASSHRDRGQGYTF. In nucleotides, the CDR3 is TGTGCCAGCAGTCACCGGGACAGGGGGCAAGGCTACACCTTC.

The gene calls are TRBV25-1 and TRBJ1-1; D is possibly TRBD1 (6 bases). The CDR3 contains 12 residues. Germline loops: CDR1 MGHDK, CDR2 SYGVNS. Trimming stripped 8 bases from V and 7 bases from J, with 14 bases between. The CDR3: CASARRGNEAFF. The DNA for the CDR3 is TGTGCCAGCGCGAGGAGGGGGAATGAAGCTTTCTTT.

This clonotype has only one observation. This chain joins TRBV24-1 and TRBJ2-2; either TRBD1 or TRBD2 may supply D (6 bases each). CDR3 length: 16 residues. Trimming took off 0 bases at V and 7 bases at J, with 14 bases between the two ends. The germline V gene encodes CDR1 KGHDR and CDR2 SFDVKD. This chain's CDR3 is CATSDLYGGEGGELFF. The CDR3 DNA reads TGTGCCACCAGTGATTTGTACGGGGGCGAAGGCGGGGAGCTGTTTTTT.

The CDR3 spells CASSEYLGVVEKLFF. The CDR3, as DNA: TGTGCCAGCAGTGAATATTTGGGAGTAGTGGAAAAACTGTTTTTT. V and J are TRBV25-1 and TRBJ1-4; D is unresolved. Germline V gives CDR1 MGHDK, CDR2 SYGVNS. The length of the CDR3 is 15 residues. V was trimmed by 0 bases and J by 8 bases, leaving 13 bases between them.

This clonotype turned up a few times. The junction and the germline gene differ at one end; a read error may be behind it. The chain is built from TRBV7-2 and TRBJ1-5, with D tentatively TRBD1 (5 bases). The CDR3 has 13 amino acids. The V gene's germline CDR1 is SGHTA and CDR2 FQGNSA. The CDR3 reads CASSQDGGQPQHF. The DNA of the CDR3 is TGCGCCAGCAGCCAAGATGGGGGTCAGCCCCAGCATTTT.

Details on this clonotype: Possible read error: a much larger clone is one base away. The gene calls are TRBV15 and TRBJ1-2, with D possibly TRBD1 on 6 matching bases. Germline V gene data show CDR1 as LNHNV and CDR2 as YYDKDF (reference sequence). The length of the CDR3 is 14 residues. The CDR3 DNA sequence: TGTGCCACCAGCGGGACAACAAGGAACTATGGCTACGCCTTC. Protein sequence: CATSGTTRNYGYAF.

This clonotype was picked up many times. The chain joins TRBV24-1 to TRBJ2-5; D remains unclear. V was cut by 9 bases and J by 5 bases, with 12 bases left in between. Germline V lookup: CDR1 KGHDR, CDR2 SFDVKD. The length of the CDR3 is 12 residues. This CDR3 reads CATSGITETQYF. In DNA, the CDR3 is TGTGCCACCTCCGGTATTACCGAGACCCAGTACTTC.